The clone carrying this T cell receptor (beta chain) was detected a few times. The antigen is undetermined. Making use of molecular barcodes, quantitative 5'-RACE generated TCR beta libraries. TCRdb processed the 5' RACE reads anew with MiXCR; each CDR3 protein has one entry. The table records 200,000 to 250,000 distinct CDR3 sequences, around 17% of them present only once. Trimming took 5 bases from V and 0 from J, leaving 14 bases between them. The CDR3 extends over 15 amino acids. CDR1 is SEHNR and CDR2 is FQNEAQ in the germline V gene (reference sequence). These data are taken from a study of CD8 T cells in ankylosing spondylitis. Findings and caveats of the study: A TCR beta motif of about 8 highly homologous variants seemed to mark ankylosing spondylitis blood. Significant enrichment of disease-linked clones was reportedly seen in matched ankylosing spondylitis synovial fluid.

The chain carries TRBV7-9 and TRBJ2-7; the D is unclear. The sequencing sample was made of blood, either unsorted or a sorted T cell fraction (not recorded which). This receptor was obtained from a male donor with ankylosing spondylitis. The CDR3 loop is CASSPQTSPSYEQYF. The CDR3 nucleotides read TGTGCCAGCAGCCCTCAAACGTCGCCCTCCTACGAGCAGTACTTC.